This record concerns one T cell receptor (beta chain) sequence. As yet, its antigen is unknown. The data were taken from a study of graft-versus-host responses after intestinal transplantation. Study background: All of the recipients had induction that used anti-thymocyte globulin, then tacrolimus and steroids for approximately 3 years. Study observations and caveats: An association linked early post-transplant HvG declines with peak circulating GvH clone levels.

V was pared by 1 base and J by 5 bases, with 13 bases between. Germline V gives CDR1 SGHRS, CDR2 YFSETQ. The CDR3 extends over 14 amino acids. Sequencing used immunoSEQ multiplex PCR; TCRdb keeps in-frame clones, though not all of them. Counted here are approximately 110,000 clones, just under 95% occurring once; the ten biggest clones make up around 1.2%. The receptor comes from a human donor who was the organ donor for an intestinal transplant. This specimen consisted of unstimulated CD8+ T cells sorted from spleen or lymph node cells, obtained before transplant. This rearrangement joins TRBV5-1 to TRBJ2-7, with D possibly TRBD2 on 5 matching bases. The CDR3, as DNA: TGCGCCAGCAGCTTGACGGGGAATCTCCACGAGCAGTACTTC. Its translation is CASSLTGNLHEQYF.